This entry describes one TCR beta chain. Other DNA sequences within the sample encode an identical CDR3. The data derive from a study of control samples from healthy donors and cancer patients. This CDR3 region has 15 residues. Deletions cut 2 bases from V and 0 bases from J, with 8 bases between. Germline lookup yields CDR1 SGDLS and CDR2 YYNGEE. The table came from immunoSEQ multiplex PCR; TCRdb's copy has only in-frame clones and leaves some out. The data show about 150,000 clones, roughly 92% seen once. Specimen: blood. This chain uses TRBV9 with TRBJ2-2; D could derive from TRBD1 or TRBD2 (6 bases each). This clonotype originated in a man in his fifties in good health. CDR3 amino acids: CASSVGGSNTGELFF. DNA for the CDR3: TGTGCCAGCAGCGTGGGGGGCTCGAACACCGGGGAGCTGTTTTTT.